Detailed here is one TCR beta chain. The sample originates from a study of T cell changes during pregnancy in multiple sclerosis. CDR1 is SGHDT, CDR2 YYEEEE, per germline. J lost 4 bases, V lost 4 bases, and 18 bases had no gene match. The CDR3 has 18 residues. Method: immunoSEQ multiplex PCR; TCRdb's copy keeps in-frame clones and lacks some. The data contain about 17,000 clones, roughly 90% of them singletons. Sample: CD8+ T cells from peripheral blood mononuclear cells, taken after pregnancy. The chain recombines TRBV5-6 with TRBJ1-2, with 8 bases lining up with TRBD1. This sequence was found in a female donor in good health, enrolled as a control in a pregnancy study. CDR3 sequence reads: CASSPPSGGRYELYGYTF. As DNA, the CDR3 is TGTGCCAGCAGCCCCCCCTCAGGGGGCAGGTACGAACTCTATGGCTACACCTTC. Filled out from reference TRBV5-6 and TRBJ1-2, the complete variable domain reads DAGVTQSPTHLIKTRGQQVTLRCSPKSGHDTVSWYQQALGQGPQFIFQYYEEEERQRGNFPDRFSGHQFPNYSSELNVNALLLGDSALYLCASSPPSGGRYELYGYTFGSGTRLTVV.